Below, 5 T cell receptor beta chains from the same sample are listed, as sequenced in a study of technical replicates of blood from a few donors. The table came from immunoSEQ multiplex PCR; TCRdb's copy has only in-frame clones and leaves some out. The table includes roughly 80,000 clones, 85% to 95% detected once. The source material was T cells isolated from PBMCs. Every receptor here comes from a human donor in good health.

This clone appeared once. The chain uses TRBV19 and TRBJ1-1; no clear D. Trimming left V 4 bases short and J 7 bases short, with 7 bases between. CDR1 and CDR2 (germline): LNHDA, SQIVND (reference sequence). The CDR3 loop spans 11 amino acids. CDR3 coding DNA: TGTGCCAGTAGTAATCGACTTGAAGCTTTCTTT. Its protein is CASSNRLEAFF.

The chain employs TRBV5-6 and TRBJ2-2; weak D call: TRBD1 (6 bases). With 9 bases removed from V and 3 bases from J, the gap between germline ends came to 9 bases. This CDR3 contains 12 residues. Per the germline V gene, CDR1 is SGHDT and CDR2 is YYEEEE. The CDR3 region is CATQGYTGELFF. The CDR3 DNA reads as TGTGCCACCCAGGGGTACACCGGGGAGCTGTTTTTT.

V gene TRBV11-3 combines with J gene TRBJ1-2, with TRBD1 matching 7 bases. Losses at the gene ends were 3 bases for V and 8 bases for J; bases not matched to a gene: 12. CDR1 and CDR2 from the germline V gene are SGHNT and YENEEA. The CDR3 contains 15 residues. The CDR3 is CASSFNDRVSSGYTF. The CDR3 DNA reads TGTGCCAGCAGCTTTAATGACAGGGTATCTAGCGGCTACACCTTC.

The rearrangement joins TRBV4-1 to TRBJ2-7, with 11 bases identical to TRBD2. Germline V gives CDR1 MGHRA, CDR2 YSYEKL. Trimming took 4 bases from V and 2 from J; bases not matched to a gene: 4. The CDR3 is made up of 15 amino acids. The DNA for the CDR3 is TGCGCCAGCAGCCTACTAGCGGGAGTAGCCTACGAGCAGTACTTC. Translated, it gives CASSLLAGVAYEQYF.

The V call is TRBV21-1, the J call TRBJ1-5; the listed D gene, TRBD1, was not tested against the DNA. TRBV21-1 is marked as a pseudogene. This CDR3 has 19 amino acids. The CDR3, as DNA: TGTGCCAGCAGCAAAAACCCCAGGGCGACAGGATATAGCAATCAGCCCCAGCATTTT. It codes for CASSKNPRATGYSNQPQHF.